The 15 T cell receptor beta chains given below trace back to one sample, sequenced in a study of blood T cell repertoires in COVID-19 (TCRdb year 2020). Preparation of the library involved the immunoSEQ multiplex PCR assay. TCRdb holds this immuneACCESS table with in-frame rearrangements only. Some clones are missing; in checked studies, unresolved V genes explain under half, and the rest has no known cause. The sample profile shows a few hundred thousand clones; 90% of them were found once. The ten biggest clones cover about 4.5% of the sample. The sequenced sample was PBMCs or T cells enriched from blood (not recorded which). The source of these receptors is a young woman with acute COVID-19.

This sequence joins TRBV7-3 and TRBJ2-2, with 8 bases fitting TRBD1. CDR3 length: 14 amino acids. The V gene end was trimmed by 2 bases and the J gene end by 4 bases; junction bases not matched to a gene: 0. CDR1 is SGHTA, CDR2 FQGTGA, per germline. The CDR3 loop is CASSLDRGTGELFF. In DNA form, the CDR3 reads TGTGCCAGCAGCTTAGACAGGGGCACCGGGGAGCTGTTTTTT.

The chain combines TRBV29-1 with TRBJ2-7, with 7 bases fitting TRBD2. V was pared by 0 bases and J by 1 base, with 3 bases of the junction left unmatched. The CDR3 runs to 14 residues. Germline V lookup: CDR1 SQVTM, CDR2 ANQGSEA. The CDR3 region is CSVEDPAGSYEQYF. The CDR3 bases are TGCAGCGTTGAAGATCCAGCGGGGTCCTACGAGCAGTACTTC.

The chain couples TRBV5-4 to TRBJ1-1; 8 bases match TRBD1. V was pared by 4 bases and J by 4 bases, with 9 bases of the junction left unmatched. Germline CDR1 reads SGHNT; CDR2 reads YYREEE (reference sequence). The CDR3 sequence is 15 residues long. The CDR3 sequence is CASSPQGAGGTEAFF. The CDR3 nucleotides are TGTGCCAGCAGCCCTCAGGGGGCAGGTGGCACTGAAGCTTTCTTT.

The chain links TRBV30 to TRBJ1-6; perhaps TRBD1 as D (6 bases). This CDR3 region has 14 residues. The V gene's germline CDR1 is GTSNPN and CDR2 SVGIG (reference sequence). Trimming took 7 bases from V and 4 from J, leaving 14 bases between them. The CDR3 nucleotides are TGTGCCTCACCGGCAGGGGCTTATAATTCACCCCTCCACTTT. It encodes CASPAGAYNSPLHF.

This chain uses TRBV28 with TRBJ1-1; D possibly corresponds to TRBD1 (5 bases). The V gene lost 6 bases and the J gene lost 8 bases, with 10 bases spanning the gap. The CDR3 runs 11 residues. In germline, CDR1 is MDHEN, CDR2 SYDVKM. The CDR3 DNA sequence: TGTGCCAGCAGCCTAGGGGTCGAAGCTTTCTTT. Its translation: CASSLGVEAFF.

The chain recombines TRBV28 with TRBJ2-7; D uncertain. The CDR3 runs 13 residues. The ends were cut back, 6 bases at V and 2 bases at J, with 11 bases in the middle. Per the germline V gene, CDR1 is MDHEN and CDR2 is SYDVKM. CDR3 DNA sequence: TGTGCCAGCAGCCCGCCGGTTACCTACGAGCAGTACTTC. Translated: CASSPPVTYEQYF.

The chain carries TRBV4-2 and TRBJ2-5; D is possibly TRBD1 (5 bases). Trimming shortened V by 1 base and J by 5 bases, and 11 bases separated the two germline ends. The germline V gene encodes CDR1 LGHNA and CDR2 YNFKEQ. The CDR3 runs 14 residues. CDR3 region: CASSQGQPGETQYF. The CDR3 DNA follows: TGTGCCAGCAGCCAAGGACAGCCCGGGGAGACCCAGTACTTC.

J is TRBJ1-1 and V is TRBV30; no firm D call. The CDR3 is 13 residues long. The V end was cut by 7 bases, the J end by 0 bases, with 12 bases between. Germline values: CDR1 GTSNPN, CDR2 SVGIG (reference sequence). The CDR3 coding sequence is TGTGCCTTAAAGGAGGAGATGAACACTGAAGCTTTCTTT. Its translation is CALKEEMNTEAFF. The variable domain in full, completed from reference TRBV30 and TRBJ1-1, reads SQTIHQWPATLVQPVGSPLSLECTVEGTSNPNLYWYRQAAGRGLQLLFYSVGIGQISSEVPQNLSASRPQDRQFILSSKKLLLSDSGFYLCALKEEMNTEAFFGQGTRLTVV.

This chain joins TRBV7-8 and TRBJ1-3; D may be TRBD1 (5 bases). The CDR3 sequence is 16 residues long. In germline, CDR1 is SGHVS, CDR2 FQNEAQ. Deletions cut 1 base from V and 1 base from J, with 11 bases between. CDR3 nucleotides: TGTGCCAGCAGCTTAGGACAGACGGTATCTGGAAACACCATATATTTT. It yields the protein CASSLGQTVSGNTIYF.

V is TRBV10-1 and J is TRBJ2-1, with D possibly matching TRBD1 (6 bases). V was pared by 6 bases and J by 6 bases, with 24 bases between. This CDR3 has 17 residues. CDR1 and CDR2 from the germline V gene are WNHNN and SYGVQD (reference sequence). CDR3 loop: CASRAIRGRATSNEQFF. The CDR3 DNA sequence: TGCGCCAGCAGGGCAATAAGGGGGAGAGCCACCTCCAATGAGCAGTTCTTC.

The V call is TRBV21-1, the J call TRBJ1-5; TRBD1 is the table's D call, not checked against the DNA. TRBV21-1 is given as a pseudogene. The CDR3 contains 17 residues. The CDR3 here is CASSAGTGDNSNQPQHF. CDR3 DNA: TGTGCCAGCAGTGCCGGGACAGGGGACAACAGCAATCAGCCCCAGCATTTT.

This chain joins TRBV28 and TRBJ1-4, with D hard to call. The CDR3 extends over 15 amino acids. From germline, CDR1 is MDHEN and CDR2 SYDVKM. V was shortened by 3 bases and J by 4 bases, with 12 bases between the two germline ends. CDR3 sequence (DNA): TGTGCCAGCAGTTTTCGCGGAACGGTTAATGAAAAACTGTTTTTT. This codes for CASSFRGTVNEKLFF.

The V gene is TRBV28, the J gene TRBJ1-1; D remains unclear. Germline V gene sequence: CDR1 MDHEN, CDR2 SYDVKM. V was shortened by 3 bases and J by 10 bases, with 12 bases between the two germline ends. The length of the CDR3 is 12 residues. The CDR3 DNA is TGTGCCAGCAGTTTCCTCCAGGCGACAGCTTTCTTT. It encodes CASSFLQATAFF.

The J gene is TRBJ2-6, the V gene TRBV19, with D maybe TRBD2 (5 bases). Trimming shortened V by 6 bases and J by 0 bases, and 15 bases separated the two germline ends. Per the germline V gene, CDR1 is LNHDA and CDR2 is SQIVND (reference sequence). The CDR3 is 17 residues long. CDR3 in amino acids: CASSHILRGSGANVLTF. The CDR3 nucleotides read TGTGCCAGTAGCCATATCCTTCGGGGCTCTGGGGCCAACGTCCTGACTTTC.

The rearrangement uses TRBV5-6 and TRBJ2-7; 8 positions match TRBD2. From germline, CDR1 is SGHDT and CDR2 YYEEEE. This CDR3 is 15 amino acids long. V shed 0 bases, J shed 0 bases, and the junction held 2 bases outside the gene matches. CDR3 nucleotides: TGTGCCAGCAGCTTGGCGGGGGGGCTCTCCTACGAGCAGTACTTC. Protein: CASSLAGGLSYEQYF. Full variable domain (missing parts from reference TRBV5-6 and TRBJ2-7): DAGVTQSPTHLIKTRGQQVTLRCSPKSGHDTVSWYQQALGQGPQFIFQYYEEEERQRGNFPDRFSGHQFPNYSSELNVNALLLGDSALYLCASSLAGGLSYEQYFGPGTRLTVT.